The clone carrying this T cell receptor beta chain was seen only a few times. This sample stems from a study of T cells in Graves' hyperthyroidism and ophthalmopathy. The CDR3 is 13 amino acids. Unmatched junction bases numbered 6, after V lost 8 bases and J lost 3 bases. The germline V gene encodes CDR1 SQVTM and CDR2 ANQGSEA. Using RNA transcripts as the source, TCR beta CDR3 regions were amplified. First-round RT-PCR targeting the TCR CDR3 was performed with the HTBI primer set. One entry per CDR3 protein, called by TCRdb with MiXCR from the multiplex PCR reads. The sample has a few hundred thousand distinct CDR3 sequences; roughly 46% are singletons. An absence of ophthalmopathy progression within 18 months meant stable Graves' hyperthyroidism.

Sequences were obtained from peripheral blood or thyroid tissue (not recorded which). This clonotype was obtained from a woman aged 18-29 years with Graves' hyperthyroidism. This sequence joins TRBV29-1 and TRBJ2-7, with 11 nucleotides matching TRBD1. The CDR3 coding sequence is TGCAGCCAACGGACAGGGGGCGGCTACGAGCAGTACTTC. Translated, it gives CSQRTGGGYEQYF.